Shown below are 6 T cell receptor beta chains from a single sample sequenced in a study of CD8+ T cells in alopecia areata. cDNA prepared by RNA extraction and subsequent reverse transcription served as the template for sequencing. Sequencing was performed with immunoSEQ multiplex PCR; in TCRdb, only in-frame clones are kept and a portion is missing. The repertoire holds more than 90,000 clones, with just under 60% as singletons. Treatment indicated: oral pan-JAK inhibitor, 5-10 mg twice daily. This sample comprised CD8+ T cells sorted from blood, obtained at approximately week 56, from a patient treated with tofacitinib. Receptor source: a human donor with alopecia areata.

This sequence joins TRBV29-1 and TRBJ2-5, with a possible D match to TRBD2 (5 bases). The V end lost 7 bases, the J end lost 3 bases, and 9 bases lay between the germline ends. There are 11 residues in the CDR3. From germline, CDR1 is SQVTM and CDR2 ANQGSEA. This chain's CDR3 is CSEGSEETQYF. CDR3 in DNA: TGCAGCGAAGGGAGCGAAGAGACCCAGTACTTC.

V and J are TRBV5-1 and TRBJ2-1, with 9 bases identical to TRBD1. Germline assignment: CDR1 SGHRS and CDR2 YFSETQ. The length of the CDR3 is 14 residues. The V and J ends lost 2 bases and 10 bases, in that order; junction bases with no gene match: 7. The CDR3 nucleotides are TGCGCCAGCAGCTTCGGGACAGGGTTTAGAGAGCAGTTCTTC. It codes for CASSFGTGFREQFF.

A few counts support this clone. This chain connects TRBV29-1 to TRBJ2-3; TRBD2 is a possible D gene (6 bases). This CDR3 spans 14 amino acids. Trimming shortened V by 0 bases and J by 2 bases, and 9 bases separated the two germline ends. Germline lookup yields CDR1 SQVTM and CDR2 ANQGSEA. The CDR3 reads CSVEEGLITDTQYF. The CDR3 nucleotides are TGCAGCGTTGAAGAGGGACTTATCACAGATACGCAGTATTTT.

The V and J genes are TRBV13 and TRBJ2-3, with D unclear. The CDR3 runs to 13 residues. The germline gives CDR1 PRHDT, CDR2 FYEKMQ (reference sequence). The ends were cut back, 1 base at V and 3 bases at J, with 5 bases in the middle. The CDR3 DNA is TGTGCCAGCAGCTTAGAGAGGACAGATACGCAGTATTTT. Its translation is CASSLERTDTQYF.

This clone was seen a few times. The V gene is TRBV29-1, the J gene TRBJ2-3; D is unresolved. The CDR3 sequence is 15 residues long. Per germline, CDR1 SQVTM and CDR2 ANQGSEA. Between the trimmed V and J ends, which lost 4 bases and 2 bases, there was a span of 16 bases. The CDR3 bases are TGCAGCGTTGTGGCAGGCCTCTTCATCACAGATACGCAGTATTTT. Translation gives CSVVAGLFITDTQYF.

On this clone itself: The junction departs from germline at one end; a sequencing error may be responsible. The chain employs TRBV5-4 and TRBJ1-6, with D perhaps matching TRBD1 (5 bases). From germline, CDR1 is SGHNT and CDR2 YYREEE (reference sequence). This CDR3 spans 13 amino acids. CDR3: CASNLIVGPPLHF. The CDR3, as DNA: TGTGCCAGCAACTTGATAGTGGGGCCACCCCTCCACTTT.